This TCR beta chain originates from a study of blood T cell repertoires in COVID-19. Looking at the study overall: The United States, Italy and Spain were the sources of the acute and convalescent COVID-19 samples.

As originally analysed: Scientists estimated how many nucleated cells there were by amplifying reference gene primers. Sequencing was performed with immunoSEQ multiplex PCR; in TCRdb, only in-frame clones are kept and a portion is missing. Clone size and the V and J calls come from that table; the DNA yielded D and trimming. The sample includes 270,000 or so clones, approximately 91% seen only once; the top ten take 0.94%. The TCR originated in a woman aged 40-49 years who had recovered from COVID-19. Sequencing was carried out using peripheral blood.

CDR3 protein: CASSSVRGTSPYEQYF. In DNA, the CDR3 is TGTGCCAGCAGCTCCGTCCGGGGGACTAGCCCCTACGAGCAGTACTTC. The chain recombines TRBV11-2 with TRBJ2-7; TRBD2 aligns across 9 bases. The V gene's germline CDR1 is SGHAT and CDR2 FQNNGV. With 4 bases clipped from V and 2 bases from J, the junction kept 9 bases outside the gene matches. The CDR3 extends over 16 amino acids. Full variable domain (rest looked up from reference TRBV11-2 and TRBJ2-7): EAGVAQSPRYKIIEKRQSVAFWCNPISGHATLYWYQQILGQGPKLLIQFQNNGVVDDSQLPKDRFSAERLKGVDSTLKIQPAKLEDSAVYLCASSSVRGTSPYEQYFGPGTRLTVT.